The following is a T cell receptor (beta chain) sequence with its context. This receptor's antigen is unknown. No base qualities exist here, and no much larger clone lies one base off it. The source of the sample is a study of OX40 agonist ivuxolimab in advanced cancers. Regarding the study in general: Ivuxolimab, which targeted the costimulatory receptor OX40 (CD134), was an agonistic, fully human IgG2 monoclonal antibody. Intravenous ivuxolimab was administered to patients every 2 weeks at six dose levels: 0.01, 0.1, 0.3, 1.5, 3 and 10 mg/kg. Among the 52 dose-escalation patients, around 20 had hepatocellular carcinoma, around 15 melanoma, 9 renal cell carcinoma and 9 head and neck cancer. A male proportion of under 85% and a mean age of roughly 58 years, ranging from 23 to 79, were recorded for the dose-escalation cohort. Patients were allowed to have had prior anti-PD-1, anti-PD-L1 or anti-CTLA-4 therapy, and approximately 43% of the dose-escalation patients had previously received checkpoint inhibitors. Partial responses occurred in three dose-escalation patients: two with cutaneous melanoma and one with hepatocellular carcinoma. The point of sequencing TCRbeta in the periphery was to test whether ivuxolimab changed TCR sequence diversity and drove clonal T-cell expansion. The paper describes the monotherapy dose-escalation part (N ≈ 52 patients) of the phase I trial of ivuxolimab.

The trial excluded patients who had a history of autoimmune disease or who were on systemic immunosuppression. In every dose cohort, peripheral blood was drawn for TCR sequencing at baseline, cycle 4 day 1, and cycle 7 day 1. Samples were obtained from an open-label, multicenter, first-in-human phase I dose-escalation trial of ivuxolimab. Adults with locally advanced or metastatic melanoma, renal cell carcinoma, hepatocellular carcinoma or head and neck squamous cell carcinoma were enrolled in the trial. Before TCR sequencing, CD4+ T cells and CD8+ T cells were sorted from peripheral blood as separate populations. Looking up the germline V gene (reference sequence) yields CDR1 LNHNV and CDR2 YYDKDF. The CDR3 spans 15 residues, from the cysteine through the phenylalanine. Here the CDR3 DNA is all that survives: 45 bases in frame from base 1. To sequence the TCRbeta CDR3 region, genomic DNA was isolated from the sorted cells. TCRbeta CDR3 regions were sequenced using the immunoSEQ Assay. TCRdb holds this immuneACCESS table with in-frame rearrangements only. Some clones are missing; in checked studies, unresolved V genes explain under half, and the rest has no known cause. The sample table contains about 48,000 clones; only one count was recorded for around 86% of them. The ten largest clonotypes hold 1.5% to 2% of the sample.

The paper's findings and limits, for the study overall: Low levels of normalized T-cell clonal expansion were also shown by some nonresponding patients. Antigen specificity was not determined for the clonally expanded peripheral T cells. In the 0.1-3.0 mg/kg groups, partial responders had among the lowest normalized peripheral clonal expansion, particularly in CD8+ T cells. On average, CD8+ T cells showed more expanded clones than CD4+ T cells after ivuxolimab. Clonal expansion of both CD4+ and CD8+ blood T cells was observed from baseline to week 6 at doses 0.1 to 3.0 mg/kg.

The TCR sequence derives from an adult with an advanced solid tumor such as melanoma, head and neck, liver or kidney cancer. The material sequenced was CD4+ or CD8+ T cells sorted from blood, taken in a trial of the OX40 agonist ivuxolimab. The V gene is TRBV15 and the J gene is TRBJ2-5; 8 bases in the junction line up with TRBD1. The closer fit of TRBJ2-7 to the DNA end suggests the J call may be wrong. Here the CDR3 is given as CATSSHGQGGYEQYF. DNA sequence: TGTGCCACCAGCAGTCACGGACAGGGCGGGTACGAGCAGTACTTC.